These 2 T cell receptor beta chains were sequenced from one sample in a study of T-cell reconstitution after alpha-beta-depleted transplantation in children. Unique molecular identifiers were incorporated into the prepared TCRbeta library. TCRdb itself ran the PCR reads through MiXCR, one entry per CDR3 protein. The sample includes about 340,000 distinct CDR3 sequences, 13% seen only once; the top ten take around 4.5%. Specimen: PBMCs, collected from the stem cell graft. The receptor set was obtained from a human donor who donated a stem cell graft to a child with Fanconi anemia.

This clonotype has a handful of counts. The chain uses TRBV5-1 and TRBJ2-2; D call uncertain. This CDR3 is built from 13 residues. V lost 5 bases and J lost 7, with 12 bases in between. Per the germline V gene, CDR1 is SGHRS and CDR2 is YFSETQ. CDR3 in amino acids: CASRVYSFGELFF. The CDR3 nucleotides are TGCGCCAGCAGGGTCTACAGCTTCGGGGAGCTGTTTTTT. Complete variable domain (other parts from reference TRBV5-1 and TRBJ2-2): KAGVTQTPRYLIKTRGQQVTLSCSPISGHRSVSWYQQTPGQGLQFLFEYFSETQRNKGNFPGRFSGRQFSNSRSEMNVSTLELGDSALYLCASRVYSFGELFFGEGSRLTVL.

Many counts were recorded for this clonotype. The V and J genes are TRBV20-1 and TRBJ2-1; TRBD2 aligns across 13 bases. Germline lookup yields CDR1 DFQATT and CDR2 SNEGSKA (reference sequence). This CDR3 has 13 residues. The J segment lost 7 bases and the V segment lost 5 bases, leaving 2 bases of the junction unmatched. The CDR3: CSAPGLAGNEQFF. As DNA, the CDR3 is TGCAGTGCTCCGGGACTAGCGGGGAATGAGCAGTTCTTC.